The T cell receptor (beta chain) under discussion was sequenced for a study of blood T cell repertoires in COVID-19. Study-level background: There were acute and convalescent COVID-19 samples, and they came from the United States, Italy and Spain.

Germline CDR1 reads MDHEN; CDR2 reads SYDVKM. This CDR3 has 12 residues. Trimming removed 5 bases from V and 5 bases from J, with 7 bases in between. In Seattle, patients joined the study during active infection and were tracked longitudinally. Per the original data handling: Reference gene primer amplification gave estimated nucleated cell counts. The repertoire was sequenced with immunoSEQ multiplex PCR; TCRdb's copy has only in-frame clones and lacks some. V and J calls and clone size are those listed in that table; D and trimming were worked out from the DNA. The sample includes around 400,000 clones, over 75% of them seen just once.

The chain combines TRBV28 with TRBJ1-5; D unresolved. The clonotype was recovered from a woman aged 55 to 70 with COVID-19, enrolled during active disease. The sample comprised peripheral blood. The CDR3 protein is CASSLLHQPQHF. CDR3 bases: TGTGCCAGCAGTCTACTACATCAGCCCCAGCATTTT.